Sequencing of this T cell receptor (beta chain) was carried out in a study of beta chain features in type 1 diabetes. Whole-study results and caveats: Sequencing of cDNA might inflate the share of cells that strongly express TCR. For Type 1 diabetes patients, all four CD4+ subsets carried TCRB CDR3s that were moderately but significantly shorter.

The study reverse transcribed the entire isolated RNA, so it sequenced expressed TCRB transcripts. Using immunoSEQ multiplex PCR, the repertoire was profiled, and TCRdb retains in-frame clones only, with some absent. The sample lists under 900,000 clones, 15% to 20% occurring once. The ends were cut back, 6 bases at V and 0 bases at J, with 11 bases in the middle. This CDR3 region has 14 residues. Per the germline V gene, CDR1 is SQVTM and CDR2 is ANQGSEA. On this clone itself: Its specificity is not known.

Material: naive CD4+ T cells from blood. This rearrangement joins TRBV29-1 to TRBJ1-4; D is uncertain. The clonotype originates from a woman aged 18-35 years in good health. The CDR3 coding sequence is TGCAGCGTACGACGAGGGACAACTAATGAAAAACTGTTTTTT. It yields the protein CSVRRGTTNEKLFF.